The 18 T cell receptor beta chains in this list originate from one sample, sequenced in a study of vaccination and CD4 T cells after COVID-19. Researchers used the Oncomine TCR Beta short-read assay to sequence DNA from cultured CD4+ T cells. TCRdb ran MiXCR on the PCR reads and lists one entry per CDR3 protein. The table lists 9,500 to 15,000 distinct CDR3 sequences, about 50% of them singletons, with about 30% in the top ten. Regarding treatment: roughly 10-day PBMC culture with coronavirus spike peptide pools or control peptides (ViraFEST assay). No antigen is known for these receptors. The sample was CD4+ T cells from blood, cultured in vitro. These receptor sequences come from a human donor who had recovered from COVID-19.

This clonotype showed up just a few times. The chain has TRBV20-1 and TRBJ1-1; no definite D call. The CDR3 length is 14 residues. Germline CDR1 and CDR2: DFQATT and SNEGSKA (reference sequence). The ends were cut back, 4 bases at V and 6 bases at J, with 18 bases in the middle. In DNA form, the CDR3 reads TGCAGTGCTAAACCGACCCTCCGCGCCTCTGAAGCTTTCTTT. This gives the protein CSAKPTLRASEAFF.

This clonotype was found a few times. The gene calls are TRBV20-1 and TRBJ1-5, with D uncertain. The V end was cut by 4 bases, the J end by 0 bases, with 16 bases between. CDR1 and CDR2 (germline): DFQATT, SNEGSKA (reference sequence). The CDR3 has 16 amino acids. This CDR3 reads CSAKNIDNFSNQPQHF. The CDR3 DNA is TGCAGTGCTAAAAATATTGACAACTTTAGCAATCAGCCCCAGCATTTT.

This clonotype was seen only once. The chain uses TRBV11-1 and TRBJ2-6, with D possibly TRBD1 on 7 matching bases. Germline CDR1 and CDR2: SGHAT and FQDESV (reference sequence). This CDR3 contains 19 residues. The V and J ends lost 4 bases and 2 bases respectively, with 21 bases between them. Here the CDR3 reads CASSSTRGDGSTGANVLTF. CDR3 nucleotides: TGTGCCAGCAGCTCAACCAGGGGGGACGGATCGACTGGGGCCAACGTCCTGACTTTC. The variable domain in full, completed from reference TRBV11-1 and TRBJ2-6, reads EAEVAQSPRYKITEKSQAVAFWCDPISGHATLYWYRQILGQGPELLVQFQDESVVDDSQLPKDRFSAERLKGVDSTLKIQPAELGDSAMYLCASSSTRGDGSTGANVLTFGAGSRLTVL.

The chain carries TRBV2 and TRBJ1-3; D gene unclear. V shed 4 bases and J shed 2 bases, with 3 bases lying between them. The germline V gene has CDR1 SNHLY and CDR2 FYNNEI. The CDR3 consists of 12 residues. CDR3 protein: CASSAAGNTIYF. The CDR3 DNA reads as TGTGCCAGCAGTGCGGCTGGAAACACCATATATTTT.

A few counts support this clonotype. One end of the junction varies from germline; a read error may be responsible. This rearrangement joins TRBV7-7 to TRBJ2-5, with D perhaps matching TRBD1 (6 bases). Germline V gene data show CDR1 as SSHAT and CDR2 as FNYEAQ (reference sequence). The CDR3 extends over 14 amino acids. This CDR3 is CASSFRDNEETQYF. CDR3 coding DNA: TGTGCTAGCAGCTTCCGGGACAACGAGGAGACCCAGTACTTC. Filled out from reference TRBV7-7 and TRBJ2-5, the complete variable domain reads GAGVSQSPRYKVTKRGQDVTLRCDPISSHATLYWYQQALGQGPEFLTYFNYEAQPDKSGLPSDRFSAERPEGSISTLTIQRTEQRDSAMYRCASSFRDNEETQYFGPGTRLLVL.

This clonotype was detected a few times. This chain uses TRBV19 with TRBJ1-5, with D possibly TRBD1 on 5 matching bases. The CDR3 is made up of 15 amino acids. Germline lookup yields CDR1 LNHDA and CDR2 SQIVND (reference sequence). Trimming shortened V by 6 bases and J by 2 bases, and 14 bases separated the two germline ends. For the CDR3, the DNA is TGTGCCAGTAGCTCTAAGGGGCAGGGCAATCAGCCCCAGCATTTT. Protein product: CASSSKGQGNQPQHF.

This clonotype was seen just once. The CDR3 loop reads CAWNIRAPRTEAFF. CDR3 DNA: TGTGCCTGGAATATTCGGGCCCCGCGCACTGAAGCTTTCTTT. The rearrangement uses TRBV30 and TRBJ1-1; the D is unclear. V gave up 4 bases and J gave up 4 bases, with 16 bases separating them. Germline lookup yields CDR1 GTSNPN and CDR2 SVGIG (reference sequence). The CDR3 is 14 amino acids.

This clonotype was recorded a few times. This chain connects TRBV6-2 or TRBV6-3 to TRBJ1-5; possible D gene TRBD1, 5 bases. V was cut by 4 bases and J by 2 bases, with 12 bases left in between. Germline V gene sequence: CDR1 MNHEY, CDR2 SVGEGT. This CDR3 has 15 amino acids. This CDR3 is CASSSPGGGNQPQHF. The CDR3 nucleotides read TGTGCCAGCAGTTCTCCGGGGGGAGGCAATCAGCCCCAGCATTTT.

This clonotype was seen only once. The V gene is TRBV18, the J gene TRBJ1-6; TRBD1 matches 7 bases. Trimming at V came to 0 bases and at J to 10 bases, leaving 6 bases not matched to a gene. The CDR3 extends over 15 amino acids. In germline, CDR1 is KGHSH, CDR2 LQKENI. CDR3 protein: CASSPPEGARSPLHF. DNA for the CDR3: TGTGCCAGCTCACCACCCGAGGGGGCCCGGTCACCCCTCCACTTT.

The table lists this clonotype with a few counts. The chain joins TRBV7-2 to TRBJ1-6; D unresolved. CDR1 SGHTA and CDR2 FQGNSA come from the germline V gene. This CDR3 is 16 amino acids long. V shed 3 bases and J shed 4 bases, with 13 bases lying between them. CDR3 DNA sequence: TGTGCCAGCAGCTTTGGTCATGAGGGATATAATTCACCCCTCCACTTT. Translation: CASSFGHEGYNSPLHF.

The V gene is TRBV20-1, the J gene TRBJ2-2; TRBD2 agrees at 9 bases. The J segment lost 3 bases and the V segment lost 1 base, leaving 6 bases of the junction unmatched. This CDR3 comprises 16 residues. The V gene's germline CDR1 is DFQATT and CDR2 SNEGSKA (reference sequence). The CDR3 protein is CSARAAGGSYTGELFF. CDR3 DNA: TGCAGTGCTAGAGCGGCGGGGGGGTCCTACACCGGGGAGCTGTTTTTT.

This rearrangement joins TRBV7-9 to TRBJ1-1; weak D call: TRBD1 (6 bases). V lost 4 bases, J lost 4 bases, and 16 bases lay in between. Germline lookup yields CDR1 SEHNR and CDR2 FQNEAQ (reference sequence). This CDR3 comprises 15 residues. The CDR3 nucleotides read TGTGCCAGCAGCTCGCTCCCAGGGGCGGGCACTGAAGCTTTCTTT. This translates into CASSSLPGAGTEAFF. The whole variable domain, filled in from reference TRBV7-9 and TRBJ1-1, reads DTGVSQNPRHKITKRGQNVTFRCDPISEHNRLYWYRQTLGQGPEFLTYFQNEAQLEKSRLLSDRFSAERPKGSFSTLEIQRTEQGDSAMYLCASSSLPGAGTEAFFGQGTRLTVV.

This chain links TRBV12-3 or TRBV12-4 with TRBJ2-5; D remains unclear. This CDR3 has 13 amino acids. V was clipped by 6 bases and J by 0 bases, with 8 bases between them. The chain's CDR3 is CASSRHDQETQYF. CDR3 DNA: TGTGCCAGCAGCAGACACGACCAAGAGACCCAGTACTTC.

The chain joins TRBV11-2 to TRBJ1-1, with D unresolved. This CDR3 is 14 amino acids long. Germline assignment: CDR1 SGHAT and CDR2 FQNNGV. The ends were cut back, 1 base at V and 1 base at J, with 7 bases in the middle. CDR3 amino acids: CASSLAKSNTEAFF. The DNA of the CDR3 is TGTGCCAGCAGCTTAGCCAAATCGAACACTGAAGCTTTCTTT.

The chain carries TRBV27 and TRBJ2-5; 13 bases are a match to TRBD2. The germline V gene encodes CDR1 MNHEY and CDR2 SMNVEV (reference sequence). Trimming cost V 5 bases and J 2 bases; bases outside gene matches: 2. This CDR3 has 15 amino acids. CDR3 protein: CASSRGLAGQETQYF. The DNA for the CDR3 is TGTGCCAGCAGTAGGGGACTAGCGGGGCAAGAGACCCAGTACTTC.

The rearrangement joins TRBV6-5 to TRBJ1-6; D is ambiguous. The CDR3 totals 17 residues. Germline values: CDR1 MNHEY, CDR2 SVGAGI. V shed 4 bases and J shed 0 bases, with 13 bases lying between them. CDR3 in DNA: TGTGCCAGCAGTTCCCTGACCCTGAGCTCCTATAATTCACCCCTCCACTTT. Its protein is CASSSLTLSSYNSPLHF.

The chain uses TRBV20-1 and TRBJ1-5, with 8 bases aligning to TRBD1. V was pared by 3 bases and J by 2 bases, with 3 bases of the junction left unmatched. Per the germline V gene, CDR1 is DFQATT and CDR2 is SNEGSKA (reference sequence). CDR3 length: 14 residues. The CDR3 protein is CSASPGQGNQPQHF. The CDR3 DNA is TGCAGTGCTAGCCCGGGACAGGGCAATCAGCCCCAGCATTTT.

This clonotype was counted once. This chain joins TRBV12-3 or TRBV12-4 and TRBJ1-2; 8 nucleotides agree with TRBD1. The CDR3 has 13 amino acids. V shed 4 bases, J shed 4 bases, and the junction held 2 bases outside the gene matches. The DNA of the CDR3 is TGTGCCAGCAGTTCCGACAGGGGCTATGGCTACACCTTC. It translates to CASSSDRGYGYTF.